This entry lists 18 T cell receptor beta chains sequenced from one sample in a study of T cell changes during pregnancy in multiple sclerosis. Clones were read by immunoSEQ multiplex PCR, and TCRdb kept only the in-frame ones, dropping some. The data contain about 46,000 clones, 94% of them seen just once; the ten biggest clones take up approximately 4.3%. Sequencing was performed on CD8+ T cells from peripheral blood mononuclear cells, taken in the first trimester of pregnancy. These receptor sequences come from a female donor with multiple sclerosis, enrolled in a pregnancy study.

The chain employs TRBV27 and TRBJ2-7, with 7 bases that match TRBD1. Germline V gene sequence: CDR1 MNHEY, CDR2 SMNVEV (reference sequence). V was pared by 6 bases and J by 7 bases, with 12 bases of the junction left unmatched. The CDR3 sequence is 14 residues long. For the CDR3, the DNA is TGTGCCAGCAGCGCCGGACAGGCGGCGCGGGAGCAGTACTTC. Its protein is CASSAGQAAREQYF.

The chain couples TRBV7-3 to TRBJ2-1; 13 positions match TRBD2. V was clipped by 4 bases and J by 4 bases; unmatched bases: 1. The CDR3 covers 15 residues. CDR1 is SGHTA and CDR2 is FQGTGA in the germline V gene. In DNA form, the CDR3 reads TGTGCCAGCAGCTCGGGACTAGCGGGATACAATGAGCAGTTCTTC. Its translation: CASSSGLAGYNEQFF.

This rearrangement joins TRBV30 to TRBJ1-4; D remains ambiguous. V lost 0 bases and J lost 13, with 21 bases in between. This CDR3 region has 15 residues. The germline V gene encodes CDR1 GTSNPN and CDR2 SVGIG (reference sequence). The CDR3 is CAWSVLDMIGSGLFF. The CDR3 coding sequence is TGTGCCTGGAGTGTACTCGATATGATCGGTAGCGGACTGTTTTTT.

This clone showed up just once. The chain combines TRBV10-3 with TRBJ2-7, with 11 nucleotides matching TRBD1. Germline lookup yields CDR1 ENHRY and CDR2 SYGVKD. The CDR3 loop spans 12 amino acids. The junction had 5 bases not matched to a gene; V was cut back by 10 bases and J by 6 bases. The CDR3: CATRDRGAEQYF. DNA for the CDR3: TGTGCCACTCGGGACAGGGGGGCCGAGCAGTACTTC.

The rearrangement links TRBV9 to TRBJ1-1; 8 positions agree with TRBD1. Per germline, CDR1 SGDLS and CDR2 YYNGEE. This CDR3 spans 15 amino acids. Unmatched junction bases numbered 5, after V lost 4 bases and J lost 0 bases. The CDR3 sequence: CASSTYRGMNTEAFF. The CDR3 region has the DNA TGTGCCAGCAGCACGTACAGGGGGATGAACACTGAAGCTTTCTTT.

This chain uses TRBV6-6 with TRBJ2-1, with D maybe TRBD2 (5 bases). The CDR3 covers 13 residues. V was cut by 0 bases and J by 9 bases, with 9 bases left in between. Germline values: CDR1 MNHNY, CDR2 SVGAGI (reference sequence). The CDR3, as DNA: TGTGCCAGCAGTTACTCTAGGGAGTCTGAGCAGTTCTTC. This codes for CASSYSRESEQFF.

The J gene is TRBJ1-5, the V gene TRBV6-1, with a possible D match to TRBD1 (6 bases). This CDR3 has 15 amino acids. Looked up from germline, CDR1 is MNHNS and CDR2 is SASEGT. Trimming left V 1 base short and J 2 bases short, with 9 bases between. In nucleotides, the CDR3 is TGTGCCAGCAGTGAAGAGACAGGTGGCAATCAGCCCCAGCATTTT. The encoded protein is CASSEETGGNQPQHF.

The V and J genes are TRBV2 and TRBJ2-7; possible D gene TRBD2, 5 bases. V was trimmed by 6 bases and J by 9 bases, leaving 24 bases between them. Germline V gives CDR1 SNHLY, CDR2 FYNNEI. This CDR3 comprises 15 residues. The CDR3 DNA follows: TGTGCCAGCAGCCTCCGACGGGCTAACGACGAGGGGCAGTACTTC. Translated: CASSLRRANDEGQYF.

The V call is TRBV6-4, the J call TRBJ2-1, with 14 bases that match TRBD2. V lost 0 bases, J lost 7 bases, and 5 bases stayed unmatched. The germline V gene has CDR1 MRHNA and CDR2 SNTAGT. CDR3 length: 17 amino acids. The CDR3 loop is CASSDSGLAGALNEQFF. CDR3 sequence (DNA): TGTGCCAGCAGTGACTCGGGACTAGCGGGAGCTTTGAATGAGCAGTTCTTC.

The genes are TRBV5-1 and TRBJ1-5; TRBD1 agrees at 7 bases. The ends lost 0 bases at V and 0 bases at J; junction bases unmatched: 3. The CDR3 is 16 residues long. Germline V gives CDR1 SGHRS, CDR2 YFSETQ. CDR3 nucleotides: TGCGCCAGCAGCTTGGGGGACAGCCATAGCAATCAGCCCCAGCATTTT. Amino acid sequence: CASSLGDSHSNQPQHF.

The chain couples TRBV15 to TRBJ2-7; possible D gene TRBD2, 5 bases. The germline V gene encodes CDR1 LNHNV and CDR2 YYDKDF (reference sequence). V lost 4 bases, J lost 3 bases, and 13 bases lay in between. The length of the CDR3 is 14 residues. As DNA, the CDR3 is TGTGCCACCAGCACCCCGGGGAGCAGCTACGAGCAGTACTTC. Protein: CATSTPGSSYEQYF. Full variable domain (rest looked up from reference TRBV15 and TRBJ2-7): DAMVIQNPRYQVTQFGKPVTLSCSQTLNHNVMYWYQQKSSQAPKLLFHYYDKDFNNEADTPDNFQSRRPNTSFCFLDIRSPGLGDTAMYLCATSTPGSSYEQYFGPGTRLTVT.

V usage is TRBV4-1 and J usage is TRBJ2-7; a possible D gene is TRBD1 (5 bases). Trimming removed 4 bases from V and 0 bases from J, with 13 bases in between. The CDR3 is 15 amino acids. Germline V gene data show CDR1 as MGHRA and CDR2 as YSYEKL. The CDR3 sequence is CASSLGAGFSYEQYF. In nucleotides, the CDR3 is TGCGCCAGCAGCCTAGGCGCAGGGTTCTCCTACGAGCAGTACTTC.

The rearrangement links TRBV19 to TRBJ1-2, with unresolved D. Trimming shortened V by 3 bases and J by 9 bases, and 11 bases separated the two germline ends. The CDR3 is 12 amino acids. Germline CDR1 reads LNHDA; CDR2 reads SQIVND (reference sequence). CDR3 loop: CASSIAQSSYTF. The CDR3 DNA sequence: TGTGCCAGTAGTATTGCACAGAGTAGCTACACCTTC.

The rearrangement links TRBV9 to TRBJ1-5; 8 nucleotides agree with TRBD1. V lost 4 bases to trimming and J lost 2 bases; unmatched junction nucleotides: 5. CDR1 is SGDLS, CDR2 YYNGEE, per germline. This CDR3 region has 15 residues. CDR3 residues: CASSQGAHGNQPQHF. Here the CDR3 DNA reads TGTGCCAGCAGCCAGGGGGCGCACGGCAATCAGCCCCAGCATTTT.

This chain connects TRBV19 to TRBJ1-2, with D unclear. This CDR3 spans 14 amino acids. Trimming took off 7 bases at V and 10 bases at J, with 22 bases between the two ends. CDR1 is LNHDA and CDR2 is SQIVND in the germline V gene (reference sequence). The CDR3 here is CASTPAPTASVYTF. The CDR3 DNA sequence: TGTGCCAGTACCCCGGCCCCGACGGCCAGCGTCTACACCTTC.

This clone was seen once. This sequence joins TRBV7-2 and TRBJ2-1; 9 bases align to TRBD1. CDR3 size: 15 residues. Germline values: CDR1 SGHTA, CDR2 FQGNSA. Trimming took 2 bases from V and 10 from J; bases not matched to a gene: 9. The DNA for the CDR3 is TGTGCCAGCAGCTTAACTGGACAGGGGTTATGGGAGCAGTTCTTC. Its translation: CASSLTGQGLWEQFF.

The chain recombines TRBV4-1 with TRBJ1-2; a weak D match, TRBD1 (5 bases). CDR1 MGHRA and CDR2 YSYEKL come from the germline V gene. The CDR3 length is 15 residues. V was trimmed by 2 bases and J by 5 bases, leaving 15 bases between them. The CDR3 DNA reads TGCGCCAGCAGCCAAATAAGCGACAGCCCATATGGCTACACCTTC. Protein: CASSQISDSPYGYTF.

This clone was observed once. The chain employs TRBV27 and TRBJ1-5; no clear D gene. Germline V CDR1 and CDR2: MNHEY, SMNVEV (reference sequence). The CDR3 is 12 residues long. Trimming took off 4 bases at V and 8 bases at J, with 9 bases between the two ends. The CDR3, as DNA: TGTGCCAGCAGTTCCTCTCGGGAGCCCCAGCATTTT. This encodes CASSSSREPQHF.